Listed below are T cell receptor beta chains from one sample, sequenced in a study of Graves' ophthalmopathy and Graves' hyperthyroidism. TCRdb re-called the multiplex PCR reads through MiXCR, storing one row per CDR3 protein. The repertoire includes about 740,000 distinct CDR3 sequences, 40% of them detected once, and about 40% sits in the top ten. Sequenced input: peripheral blood. These receptors came from an adult man with Graves' ophthalmopathy. Both conserved end residues are part of each CDR3. The order of the fields is CDR3 length, J gene, D gene, clone size, V gene, CDR3 DNA, CDR3 protein. The D gene is left open where the match is weak. Clone sizes are given selectively: once, few, many, or a class where the clone is expanded.

CDR3 length: 14; J gene: TRBJ2-2; D gene: .; clone size: many; V gene: TRBV10-3; CDR3 DNA: TGTGCCAGCCAGAGCGGAGCGGACACCGGGGAGCTGTTTTTT; CDR3 protein: CASQSGADTGELFF
CDR3 length: 14; J gene: TRBJ1-1; D gene: .; clone size: few; V gene: TRBV2; CDR3 DNA: TGTGCCAGCAGTGCGGTAACCTTGAACACTGAAGCTTTCTTT; CDR3 protein: CASSAVTLNTEAFF
CDR3 length: 13; J gene: TRBJ2-7; D gene: .; clone size: many; V gene: TRBV29-1; CDR3 DNA: TGCAGCGTTCGGGGCACCGGATCCTACGAGCAGTACTTC; CDR3 protein: CSVRGTGSYEQYF
CDR3 length: 12; J gene: TRBJ1-2; D gene: .; clone size: .; V gene: TRBV29-1; CDR3 DNA: TGCAGCGTCCCGGACGATAGCGGTGGCTACACCTTC; CDR3 protein: CSVPDDSGGYTF
CDR3 length: 17; J gene: TRBJ2-5; D gene: TRBD2; clone size: .; V gene: TRBV25-1; CDR3 DNA: TGTGCCAGCAGTGCATACGCCGGGACTAGCGGGTCTGAGACCCAGTACTTC; CDR3 protein: CASSAYAGTSGSETQYF
CDR3 length: 16; J gene: TRBJ2-7; D gene: .; clone size: .; V gene: TRBV7-2; CDR3 DNA: TGTGCCAGCAGCTTAGGGCCGTACAGGGTATCATCCGAGCAGTACTTC; CDR3 protein: CASSLGPYRVSSEQYF
CDR3 length: 17; J gene: TRBJ1-3; D gene: TRBD1; clone size: .; V gene: TRBV14; CDR3 DNA: TGTGCCAGCAGCCAAGGTGGGACAGGGCGGTGGAGAAACACCATATATTTT; CDR3 protein: CASSQGGTGRWRNTIYF
CDR3 length: 12; J gene: TRBJ2-5; D gene: .; clone size: .; V gene: TRBV10-3; CDR3 DNA: TGTGCCAGCAGTCCCAATACGAGGACCCAGTACTTC; CDR3 protein: CASSPNTRTQYF
CDR3 length: 15; J gene: TRBJ1-3; D gene: .; clone size: .; V gene: TRBV27; CDR3 DNA: TGTGCCAGCAGCTCAGGTCCTTTCGGATCAAACACCATATATTTT; CDR3 protein: CASSSGPFGSNTIYF
CDR3 length: 14; J gene: TRBJ1-2; D gene: .; clone size: .; V gene: TRBV7-9; CDR3 DNA: TGTGCCAGCAGCTTATGCAGACAGAACTATGGCTACACCTTC; CDR3 protein: CASSLCRQNYGYTF
CDR3 length: 15; J gene: TRBJ2-1; D gene: TRBD1; clone size: .; V gene: TRBV2; CDR3 DNA: TGTGCCAGCAGATCTCAGGGGGTTTCATACAATGAGCAGTTCTTC; CDR3 protein: CASRSQGVSYNEQFF